The 8 T cell receptor beta chains given below trace back to one sample, sequenced in a study of cytomegalovirus exposure and HLA in healthy donors. Sequencing was performed with immunoSEQ multiplex PCR; in TCRdb, only in-frame clones are kept and a portion is missing. In the table there are 70,000 to 75,000 clones, around 95% of which are singletons. The sequenced material came from PBMCs. Receptor source: a man younger than 35 in good health and CMV-seropositive.

The chain employs TRBV29-1 and TRBJ1-5; 10 positions agree with TRBD1. The ends lost 6 bases at V and 5 bases at J; junction bases unmatched: 7. Looked up from germline, CDR1 is SQVTM and CDR2 is ANQGSEA. The CDR3 spans 14 residues. The CDR3 spells CSVKSGTGDQPQHF. The CDR3 coding sequence is TGCAGCGTAAAGTCCGGGACAGGGGATCAGCCCCAGCATTTT.

V and J are TRBV4-1 and TRBJ2-7; the D gene is possibly TRBD1 (6 bases). V gave up 0 bases and J gave up 3 bases, with 15 bases separating them. Germline CDR1 and CDR2: MGHRA and YSYEKL. The CDR3 sequence is 16 residues long. The CDR3 DNA sequence: TGCGCCAGCAGCCAAGATTGGGCAGGGGCGAACTACGAGCAGTACTTC. Translating it yields CASSQDWAGANYEQYF.

The chain is built from TRBV30 and TRBJ2-2, with a possible D match to TRBD1 (6 bases). The CDR3 has 13 amino acids. V dropped 4 bases and J dropped 7 bases, with 13 bases sitting between them. Germline CDR1 GTSNPN, CDR2 SVGIG (reference sequence). The CDR3 loop reads CAWKIQGFGELFF. The CDR3 DNA reads TGTGCCTGGAAGATACAGGGATTCGGGGAGCTGTTTTTT.

The rearrangement joins TRBV6-5 to TRBJ2-7; 9 bases line up with TRBD1. Germline lookup yields CDR1 MNHEY and CDR2 SVGAGI. The V gene end was trimmed by 6 bases and the J gene end by 2 bases; junction bases not matched to a gene: 5. The CDR3 is 14 residues long. This chain's CDR3 is CASRSGTGTYEQYF. In DNA form, the CDR3 reads TGTGCCAGCAGGTCCGGGACAGGGACCTACGAGCAGTACTTC.

This chain uses TRBV27 with TRBJ2-5, with TRBD2 identical over 12 bases. The CDR3 is 18 amino acids. CDR1 and CDR2 from the germline V gene are MNHEY and SMNVEV (reference sequence). V lost 5 bases and J lost 3; bases outside the gene matches: 13. This chain's CDR3 is CASSPLPHRLAGEETQYF. The CDR3 nucleotides are TGTGCCAGCAGTCCCCTCCCTCACCGACTAGCGGGGGAAGAGACCCAGTACTTC.

The chain carries TRBV4-1 and TRBJ2-7; D is possibly TRBD2 (6 bases). The CDR3 loop spans 15 amino acids. Germline values: CDR1 MGHRA, CDR2 YSYEKL. Deletions cut 0 bases from V and 2 bases from J, with 11 bases between. This CDR3 is CASSQETGGAYEQYF. The CDR3 nucleotides are TGCGCCAGCAGCCAAGAAACCGGGGGAGCCTACGAGCAGTACTTC.

This clone has only one observation. The gene calls are TRBV6-4 and TRBJ2-7, with 11 positions matching TRBD2. CDR1 and CDR2 (germline): MRHNA, SNTAGT. The V segment lost 2 bases and the J segment 3 bases; nucleotides outside the gene matches: 6. This CDR3 is built from 16 residues. The CDR3 region is CASSDARTSGHYEQYF. The CDR3, as DNA: TGTGCCAGCAGTGACGCCCGGACTAGCGGGCACTACGAGCAGTACTTC.

CDR3 residues: CASSLAPGVGGNTIYF. The CDR3 DNA reads TGTGCCAGCAGCTTAGCCCCAGGGGTGGGTGGAAACACCATATATTTT. The J gene is TRBJ1-3, the V gene TRBV7-9, with D maybe TRBD1 (6 bases). CDR3 size: 16 residues. The germline V and J ends were trimmed by 0 bases and 3 bases, with 12 bases remaining between them. Germline V gene lookup returns CDR1 SEHNR and CDR2 FQNEAQ (reference sequence).